Presented here are 29 T cell receptor beta chains from one specimen sequenced in a study of blood T cell repertoires in COVID-19. Sequenced by immunoSEQ multiplex PCR; TCRdb stores in-frame clones only, minus some. The data contain 380,000 or so clones, roughly 90% of them singletons. The sequenced sample consisted of peripheral blood. The source of these receptors is a woman between 55 and 75 years old with COVID-19, enrolled during active disease.

CDR3 bases: TGTGCCTGGAGTAAGGTAGGGGTGGATAATTCACCCCTCCACTTT. It codes for CAWSKVGVDNSPLHF. This sequence joins TRBV30 and TRBJ1-6, with D perhaps matching TRBD1 (5 bases). The CDR3 is 15 residues long. Looked up from germline, CDR1 is GTSNPN and CDR2 is SVGIG (reference sequence). The V end lost 2 bases, the J end lost 5 bases, and 13 bases lay between the germline ends.

This chain links TRBV4-1 with TRBJ2-7; D is possibly TRBD2 (6 bases). Trimming cost V 4 bases and J 6 bases, with 19 bases left between them. There are 15 residues in the CDR3. Germline V gene lookup returns CDR1 MGHRA and CDR2 YSYEKL. For the CDR3, the DNA is TGCGCCAGCAGCCGGTCCGGGGGACCCTCGTCCGAGCAGTACTTC. Its translation is CASSRSGGPSSEQYF.

This chain joins TRBV7-2 and TRBJ2-7; TRBD1 is a possible D gene (6 bases). Trimming took off 5 bases at V and 3 bases at J, with 14 bases between the two ends. The CDR3 consists of 14 residues. Germline V gene sequence: CDR1 SGHTA, CDR2 FQGNSA. Written as DNA, the CDR3 is TGTGCCAGCAGCCCCCTGGACAGTTTCTACGAGCAGTACTTC. This gives the protein CASSPLDSFYEQYF.

The chain combines TRBV7-9 with TRBJ2-7; the match to TRBD1 covers 7 bases. Trimming at V came to 2 bases and at J to 6 bases, leaving 4 bases not matched to a gene. This CDR3 contains 13 residues. CDR1 and CDR2 from the germline V gene are SEHNR and FQNEAQ (reference sequence). CDR3 DNA: TGTGCCAGCAGCTTAACCACAGGGGTCGAGCAGTACTTC. It is translated as CASSLTTGVEQYF.

The chain joins TRBV5-1 to TRBJ2-2, with a weak D call TRBD1 (6 bases). The germline V gene encodes CDR1 SGHRS and CDR2 YFSETQ. The CDR3 totals 15 residues. V was cut by 2 bases and J by 1 base, with 9 bases left in between. The CDR3 spells CASSLQGMNTGELFF. CDR3 sequence (DNA): TGCGCCAGCAGCTTACAGGGAATGAACACCGGGGAGCTGTTTTTT.

The rearrangement links TRBV27 to TRBJ1-2; D might be TRBD1 (6 bases). V was clipped by 3 bases and J by 8 bases, with 10 bases between them. Germline V gives CDR1 MNHEY, CDR2 SMNVEV (reference sequence). This CDR3 contains 12 residues. Here the CDR3 reads CASSFDRFGYTF. CDR3 sequence (DNA): TGTGCCAGCAGTTTCGACAGGTTCGGCTACACCTTC.

The chain recombines TRBV7-6 with TRBJ2-2, with TRBD1 matching 10 bases. The CDR3 totals 16 residues. V dropped 4 bases and J dropped 5; count of bases not matched to a gene: 7. The V gene's germline CDR1 is SGHVS and CDR2 FNYEAQ. Written as DNA, the CDR3 is TGTGCCAGCAGCTCCGGGACAGGGGTCGGGACCGGGGAGCTGTTTTTT. Its translation: CASSSGTGVGTGELFF.

This rearrangement joins TRBV21-1 to TRBJ2-7; the DNA was not compared with TRBD2, the D call given in the table. TRBV21-1 has pseudogene status. The CDR3 is 15 residues long. The CDR3 spells CASSKAVAGTYEQYF. The DNA for the CDR3 is TGTGCCAGCAGCAAAGCGGTCGCGGGGACCTACGAGCAGTACTTC.

The V and J genes are TRBV7-2 and TRBJ2-7, with a weak D call TRBD1 (5 bases). Germline V gene lookup returns CDR1 SGHTA and CDR2 FQGNSA. The CDR3 length is 14 residues. Trimming left V 3 bases short and J 2 bases short, with 11 bases between. CDR3 sequence reads: CASSFKSGPYEQYF. The CDR3 DNA follows: TGTGCCAGCAGCTTCAAGTCAGGGCCCTACGAGCAGTACTTC.

This chain uses TRBV11-3 with TRBJ2-7; D perhaps matches TRBD1 (6 bases). From germline, CDR1 is SGHNT and CDR2 YENEEA. This CDR3 contains 14 residues. The V and J ends lost 4 bases and 3 bases respectively, with 13 bases between them. The CDR3 bases are TGTGCCAGCAGCTCCGAGACAGGTAACTACGAGCAGTACTTC. It yields the protein CASSSETGNYEQYF.

This rearrangement joins TRBV7-3 to TRBJ1-1; possibly TRBD1 for D (6 bases). Germline V gene sequence: CDR1 SGHTA, CDR2 FQGTGA. The V and J ends lost 6 bases and 1 base respectively, with 9 bases between them. The CDR3 length is 13 residues. CDR3 in amino acids: CASRTGGNTEAFF. The CDR3 DNA follows: TGTGCCAGCAGGACAGGTGGGAACACTGAAGCTTTCTTT.

The chain joins TRBV5-1 to TRBJ2-6; perhaps TRBD1 as D (6 bases). Germline-derived CDR1 and CDR2 are SGHRS and YFSETQ. Between the trimmed V and J ends, which lost 4 bases and 0 bases, there was a span of 14 bases. This CDR3 contains 17 residues. The CDR3 sequence: CASSKAGVSSGANVLTF. Here the CDR3 DNA reads TGCGCCAGCAGCAAAGCAGGGGTAAGCTCTGGGGCCAACGTCCTGACTTTC.

The V gene is TRBV10-1, the J gene TRBJ1-6; weak D call: TRBD1 (6 bases). Germline V gene sequence: CDR1 WNHNN, CDR2 SYGVQD (reference sequence). CDR3 length equals 13 residues. Deletions cut 6 bases from V and 9 bases from J, with 12 bases between. CDR3 DNA: TGCGCCAGCAGAAGGACAGAAAGTTCACCCCTCCACTTT. As protein: CASRRTESSPLHF.

The chain has TRBV30 and TRBJ1-4, with D maybe TRBD1 (6 bases). Trimming took 2 bases from V and 8 from J, leaving 9 bases between them. Per germline, CDR1 GTSNPN and CDR2 SVGIG (reference sequence). The CDR3 contains 12 residues. The DNA of the CDR3 is TGTGCCTGGAGTTCCCAGGGGGAAAAACTGTTTTTT. Its protein product is CAWSSQGEKLFF.

V and J are TRBV5-1 and TRBJ2-2, with D possibly being TRBD2 (6 bases). Germline CDR1 is SGHRS and CDR2 is YFSETQ. The CDR3 has 15 residues. Trimming shortened V by 0 bases and J by 7 bases, and 13 bases separated the two germline ends. CDR3 sequence: CASSLVSRGNGELFF. CDR3 bases: TGCGCCAGCAGCTTGGTATCCCGCGGGAACGGGGAGCTGTTTTTT. The full variable domain, completed using reference TRBV5-1 and TRBJ2-2, is KAGVTQTPRYLIKTRGQQVTLSCSPISGHRSVSWYQQTPGQGLQFLFEYFSETQRNKGNFPGRFSGRQFSNSRSEMNVSTLELGDSALYLCASSLVSRGNGELFFGEGSRLTVL.

This rearrangement joins TRBV5-1 to TRBJ2-2; 7 bases fit TRBD2. The CDR3 totals 16 residues. CDR1 SGHRS and CDR2 YFSETQ come from the germline V gene. V was pared by 4 bases and J by 4 bases, with 10 bases of the junction left unmatched. As DNA, the CDR3 is TGCGCCAGCAGCCTCGGATATGGGGGGGTCACCGGGGAGCTGTTTTTT. Translating it yields CASSLGYGGVTGELFF.

The chain has TRBV7-6 and TRBJ2-1; D might be TRBD1 (7 bases). The CDR3 consists of 17 residues. Germline V gene sequence: CDR1 SGHVS, CDR2 FNYEAQ. Trimming removed 1 base from V and 5 bases from J, with 18 bases in between. The CDR3 DNA reads TGTGCCAGCAGCTTAGGCGCAGGGGGGTTCAGGGACAATGAGCAGTTCTTC. This encodes CASSLGAGGFRDNEQFF.

For this clone: The sample carries other DNA sequences with the same CDR3. Here the CDR3 DNA reads TGTGCCAGCAGTTACTCGACAGGGGTCTATGGCTACACCTTC. Its translation is CASSYSTGVYGYTF. The rearrangement links TRBV6-6 to TRBJ1-2, with TRBD1 matching 8 bases. The CDR3 runs 14 residues. Germline lookup yields CDR1 MNHNY and CDR2 SVGAGI (reference sequence). V shed 0 bases and J 4 bases; nucleotides not matched to a gene: 1.

The J gene is TRBJ2-7, the V gene TRBV30; D uncertain. The germline V gene has CDR1 GTSNPN and CDR2 SVGIG (reference sequence). The CDR3 is 13 amino acids. V lost 1 base to trimming and J lost 3 bases, with 10 bases between them. The DNA for the CDR3 is TGTGCCTGGAGTGGAGGTGGTGGCTACGAGCAGTACTTC. Protein product: CAWSGGGGYEQYF. Full variable domain (rest looked up from reference TRBV30 and TRBJ2-7): SQTIHQWPATLVQPVGSPLSLECTVEGTSNPNLYWYRQAAGRGLQLLFYSVGIGQISSEVPQNLSASRPQDRQFILSSKKLLLSDSGFYLCAWSGGGGYEQYFGPGTRLTVT.

There are a few counts of this clone. The chain couples TRBV9 to TRBJ1-1; a possible D gene is TRBD1 (5 bases). The CDR3 length is 14 residues. Looked up from germline, CDR1 is SGDLS and CDR2 is YYNGEE. Trimming stripped 4 bases from V and 5 bases from J, with 15 bases between. The CDR3 is CASSMVGTVTEAFF. Written as DNA, the CDR3 is TGTGCCAGCAGCATGGTAGGGACTGTGACTGAAGCTTTCTTT.

This clone has a single count. The chain employs TRBV6-1 and TRBJ2-2, with TRBD1 identical over 7 bases. This CDR3 contains 15 residues. J lost 4 bases, V lost 5 bases, and 7 bases had no gene match. Germline V gives CDR1 MNHNS, CDR2 SASEGT. The CDR3 sequence is CASSRGQALTGELFF. The CDR3, as DNA: TGTGCCAGCAGTCGCGGACAGGCGCTCACCGGGGAGCTGTTTTTT.

The chain couples TRBV19 to TRBJ1-6; 8 positions match TRBD1. The CDR3 runs to 16 residues. V lost 9 bases and J lost 7; bases outside the gene matches: 14. CDR1 is LNHDA and CDR2 is SQIVND in the germline V gene (reference sequence). For the CDR3, the DNA is TGTGCCAGCCACTCAGGGGGCTTGGGGTTGAATTCACCCCTCCACTTT. This codes for CASHSGGLGLNSPLHF.

The rearrangement uses TRBV5-4 and TRBJ2-3; 8 nucleotides agree with TRBD1. Germline-derived CDR1 and CDR2 are SGHNT and YYREEE (reference sequence). The CDR3 consists of 16 residues. Losses at the gene ends were 3 bases for V and 3 bases for J; bases not matched to a gene: 9. The CDR3, as DNA: TGTGCCAGCAGCTGGGCGCAGGGGGCGCAAACAGATACGCAGTATTTT. It yields the protein CASSWAQGAQTDTQYF.

CDR3 amino acids: CASSPGTALNYGYTF. CDR3 coding DNA: TGTGCCAGCAGCCCCGGGACAGCCCTTAACTATGGCTACACCTTC. The genes are TRBV9 and TRBJ1-2; 7 bases match TRBD1. Germline CDR1 reads SGDLS; CDR2 reads YYNGEE. The CDR3 is 15 residues long. Trimming at V came to 4 bases and at J to 1 base, leaving 7 bases not matched to a gene. The variable domain in full, with the rest retrieved from reference TRBV9 and TRBJ1-2, is DSGVTQTPKHLITATGQRVTLRCSPRSGDLSVYWYQQSLDQGLQFLIQYYNGEERAKGNILERFSAQQFPDLHSELNLSSLELGDSALYFCASSPGTALNYGYTFGSGTRLTVV.

This clone has more than one count but fewer than ten. This chain connects TRBV27 to TRBJ1-2; no clear D gene. CDR1 and CDR2 (germline): MNHEY, SMNVEV (reference sequence). The ends were cut back, 4 bases at V and 8 bases at J, with 11 bases in the middle. CDR3 length equals 12 residues. CDR3 coding DNA: TGTGCCAGCAGTTCCCGCTTGGAGGGCTACACCTTC. It is translated as CASSSRLEGYTF.

This clone was seen a few times. The chain is built from TRBV5-3 and TRBJ1-6, with D uncertain. TRBV5-3 is annotated as an ORF whose role is uncertain. Trimming left V 4 bases short and J 0 bases short, with 11 bases between. There are 16 residues in the CDR3. The CDR3 spells CARSKAPSSYNSPLHF. CDR3 nucleotides: TGTGCCAGAAGCAAAGCGCCGAGCTCCTATAATTCACCCCTCCACTTT.

This clone has only a few counts. The rearrangement joins TRBV10-3 to TRBJ2-5; D may be TRBD2 (5 bases). V dropped 5 bases and J dropped 7 bases, with 14 bases sitting between them. The germline V gene encodes CDR1 ENHRY and CDR2 SYGVKD. The CDR3 length is 13 residues. CDR3 sequence reads: CAISSSGFGTQYF. The CDR3 nucleotides are TGTGCCATCAGTTCCTCGGGGTTCGGGACCCAGTACTTC.

This chain connects TRBV12-5 to TRBJ1-3; D may be TRBD1 (6 bases). V shed 5 bases and J shed 2 bases, with 13 bases lying between them. The CDR3 is 15 residues long. Germline CDR1 is LGHNT and CDR2 is FRNRAP. CDR3 sequence reads: CASGGGANTGNTIYF. CDR3 DNA sequence: TGTGCTAGTGGTGGGGGGGCTAACACTGGAAACACCATATATTTT.

This chain connects TRBV5-6 to TRBJ1-2, with 12 bases fitting TRBD1. The junction had 5 bases not matched to a gene; V was cut back by 4 bases and J by 7 bases. The CDR3 sequence is 14 residues long. Germline loops: CDR1 SGHDT, CDR2 YYEEEE. The CDR3 sequence: CASSTGQGAAGYTF. The DNA of the CDR3 is TGTGCCAGCAGCACGGGACAGGGGGCCGCTGGCTACACCTTC. The full variable domain, completed using reference TRBV5-6 and TRBJ1-2, is DAGVTQSPTHLIKTRGQQVTLRCSPKSGHDTVSWYQQALGQGPQFIFQYYEEEERQRGNFPDRFSGHQFPNYSSELNVNALLLGDSALYLCASSTGQGAAGYTFGSGTRLTVV.